The T cell receptor beta chain under discussion was sequenced for a study of shared clonotypes between healthy human individuals. This clone was detected only once. Generated by immunoSEQ multiplex PCR, the TCRdb table keeps only in-frame clones and is missing some. Among about 2.5 million clones, about nine tenths were seen once, and the ten largest hold 0.37%. All donors were healthy HIV-negative adults lacking recent acute infections or vaccinations. Per the germline V gene, CDR1 is MGHRA and CDR2 is YSYEKL. Trimming took off 3 bases at V and 8 bases at J, with 10 bases between the two ends. The CDR3 is 12 residues long.

Sequences were obtained from naive CD4+ T cells from PBMCs. As for subset: CD45RA+ positively selected. This chain connects TRBV4-1 to TRBJ1-2, with D possibly TRBD1 on 6 matching bases. This TCR was recovered from a man aged 18 to 30 in good health. Some clones in this sample may be carry-over from other donors' samples. In nucleotides, the CDR3 is TGCGCCAGCAGCCATACAGGGCTGGGCTACACCTTC. This translates into CASSHTGLGYTF.